This TCR beta chain was identified in a study of blood T cell repertoires in COVID-19 (dated by TCRdb to 2019 to 2021). Looking at the study overall: The collaborator samples originated in the United States, Italy and Spain and spanned the acute and convalescent phases of COVID-19. The samples were drawn from two sources: the first 160 participants of the ongoing ImmuneRACE study, and over 1,000 subjects contributed by 6 global collaborators. The prospective study material was composed of cDNA or gDNA derived from T cells, B-cell-depleted T cells, or PBMCs. Subjects who had been exposed to COVID-19, were actively infected with it, or had recovered from it provided the deeply sampled blood TCRbeta repertoires that made up the dataset. HLA class I and class II types, where available, came from metadata supplied by the sample provider rather than from assay-based typing. Nearly every sample came with metadata listing a de-identified subject ID, COVID-19 status, age in years and sex. A freely available public database, intended as a resource for researchers studying the immune response to SARS-CoV-2, is where the repertoires were released. General study outcomes and caveats: The quantity of clinical and demographic metadata differed by source and by participant and was supplied without curation.

The collaborating institutions used their own protocols to collect whole blood in K2EDTA tubes. For TCRbeta analysis, collaborators shipped samples as frozen whole blood, isolated PBMCs, or DNA extracted from either of those sample types. On this clone: Its target antigen remains unknown. No qualities accompany the bases; no much larger clone lies one base away.

The CDR3 starts with the cysteine, ends with the phenylalanine, and has 15 residues. Only the CDR3 DNA is retained, 45 bases long and in frame from the first base. Reading the germline V gene gives CDR1 LGHNA and CDR2 YNFKEQ. V is pared back by 1 base and J by 3 bases, with 13 bases lying between the germline termini. TCRbeta CDR3 regions were amplified from genomic DNA using the immunoSEQ Assay, a bias-controlled multiplex PCR. Concerning the study's data processing: The number of nucleated cells in each sample was estimated from the amplification of reference gene primers within the assay. To quantify the absolute abundance of each unique TCRbeta CDR3 rearrangement, sequence reads were collapsed and filtered. For each sample, productive Simpson clonality was calculated by taking the square root of Simpson's diversity index across productive rearrangements. As stored in TCRdb, this immuneACCESS dataset retains in-frame rearrangements with V and J assigned. A fraction of the clones does not appear; measured against another copy, unresolved V genes explain less than half of the discrepancy, and the remainder lacks a known reason. The DNA gave D and trimming, while V, J and clone size come from that table. This sample holds approximately 200,000 clones; roughly 80% were observed only once. The ten biggest clones cover about 5% of the sample.

Sequencing was performed on peripheral blood. The sequence is built from TRBV4-2 and TRBJ2-7; a tentative D match to TRBD2 spans 6 bases. This receptor was identified in a human donor in a cohort sampled during active COVID-19. The DNA sequence is given as TGTGCCAGCAGCCAAGCCCCCGGGACTTACTACGAGCAGTACTTC. Translation gives CASSQAPGTYYEQYF.